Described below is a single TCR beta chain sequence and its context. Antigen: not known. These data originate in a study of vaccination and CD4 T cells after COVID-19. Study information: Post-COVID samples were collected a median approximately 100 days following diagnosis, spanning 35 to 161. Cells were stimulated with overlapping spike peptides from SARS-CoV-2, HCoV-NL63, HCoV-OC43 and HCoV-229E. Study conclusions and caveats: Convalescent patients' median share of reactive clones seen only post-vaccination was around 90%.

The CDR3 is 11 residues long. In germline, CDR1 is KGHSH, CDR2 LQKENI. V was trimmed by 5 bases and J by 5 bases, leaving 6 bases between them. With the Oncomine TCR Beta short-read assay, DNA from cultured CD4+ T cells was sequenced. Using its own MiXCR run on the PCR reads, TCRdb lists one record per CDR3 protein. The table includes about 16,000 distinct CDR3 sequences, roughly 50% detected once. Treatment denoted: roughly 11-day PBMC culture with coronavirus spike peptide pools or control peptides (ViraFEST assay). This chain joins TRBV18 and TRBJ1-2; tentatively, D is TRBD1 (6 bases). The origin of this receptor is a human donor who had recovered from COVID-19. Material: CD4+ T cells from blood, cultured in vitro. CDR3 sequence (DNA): TGTGCCAGCTCAACAGGGTATGGCTACACCTTC. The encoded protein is CASSTGYGYTF.